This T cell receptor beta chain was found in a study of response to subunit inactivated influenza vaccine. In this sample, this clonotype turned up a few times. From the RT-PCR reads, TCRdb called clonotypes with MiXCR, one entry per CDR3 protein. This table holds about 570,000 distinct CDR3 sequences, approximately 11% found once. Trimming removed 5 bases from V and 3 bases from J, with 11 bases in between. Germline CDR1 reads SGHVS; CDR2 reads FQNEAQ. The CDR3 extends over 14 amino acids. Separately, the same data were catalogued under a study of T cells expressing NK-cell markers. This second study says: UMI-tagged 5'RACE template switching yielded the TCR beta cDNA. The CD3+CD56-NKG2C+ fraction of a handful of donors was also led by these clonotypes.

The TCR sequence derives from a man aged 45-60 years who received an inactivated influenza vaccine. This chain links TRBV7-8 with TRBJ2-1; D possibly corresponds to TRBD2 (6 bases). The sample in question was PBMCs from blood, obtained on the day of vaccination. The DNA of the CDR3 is TGTGCCAGCAGCGTCGGGACTGTCTACAATGAGCAGTTCTTC. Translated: CASSVGTVYNEQFF.